This entry lists 16 T cell receptor beta chains sequenced from one sample in a study of cytomegalovirus exposure and HLA in healthy donors. The study ran its PCR with 60 Vbeta and 13 Jbeta primers. Assay: immunoSEQ multiplex PCR; the TCRdb copy retains only in-frame clones and omits some. Of about 140,000 clones listed, nearly 90% are singletons. Sequenced sample: PBMCs. These receptors came from a woman aged 40 to 49 in good health and CMV-seronegative.

The chain carries TRBV14 and TRBJ2-5; D unclear. V was pared by 1 base and J by 7 bases, with 19 bases between. This CDR3 is 16 amino acids long. The germline CDR1 and CDR2 sequences are SGHDN and FVKESK. This CDR3 is CASSQGRMVRPGTQYF. Written as DNA, the CDR3 is TGTGCCAGCAGCCAAGGTCGGATGGTCCGCCCGGGGACCCAGTACTTC. Together with reference TRBV14 and TRBJ2-5, the CDR3 gives the full variable domain: EAGVTQFPSHSVIEKGQTVTLRCDPISGHDNLYWYRRVMGKEIKFLLHFVKESKQDESGMPNNRFLAERTGGTYSTLKVQPAELEDSGVYFCASSQGRMVRPGTQYFGPGTRLLVL.

This chain joins TRBV6-5 and TRBJ2-7, with 7 bases that match TRBD2. This CDR3 has 12 amino acids. The germline gives CDR1 MNHEY, CDR2 SVGAGI. V gave up 7 bases and J gave up 5 bases; unmatched junction bases: 5. This chain's CDR3 is CASTAGRNEQYF. As DNA, the CDR3 is TGTGCCAGCACAGCGGGGCGGAACGAGCAGTACTTC.

This chain joins TRBV6-5 and TRBJ1-5; no reliable D call. Trimming stripped 5 bases from V and 6 bases from J, with 11 bases between. The CDR3 contains 13 residues. Germline V CDR1 and CDR2: MNHEY, SVGAGI. CDR3 bases: TGTGCCAGCAGTGTGCAATCGCGTCAGCCCCAGCATTTT. It specifies CASSVQSRQPQHF.

This sequence joins TRBV7-9 and TRBJ2-2, with a possible D match to TRBD1 (6 bases). The ends were cut back, 5 bases at V and 5 bases at J, with 21 bases in the middle. The CDR3 has 17 residues. In germline, CDR1 is SEHNR, CDR2 FQNEAQ (reference sequence). Here the CDR3 reads CASSPTGFGIKTGELFF. The CDR3 DNA sequence: TGTGCCAGCAGCCCTACAGGGTTTGGGATAAAGACCGGGGAGCTGTTTTTT.

The J gene is TRBJ2-1, the V gene TRBV2; unclear D gene. Trimming took off 3 bases at V and 0 bases at J, with 9 bases between the two ends. The germline V gene has CDR1 SNHLY and CDR2 FYNNEI. CDR3 length: 15 residues. The CDR3 DNA reads as TGTGCCAGCAGTGACGCGGCCCTCTCCTACAATGAGCAGTTCTTC. It is translated as CASSDAALSYNEQFF.

The chain is built from TRBV7-2 and TRBJ2-2; TRBD2 agrees at 10 bases. Germline values: CDR1 SGHTA, CDR2 FQGNSA. CDR3 length: 16 amino acids. V was pared by 5 bases and J by 3 bases, with 6 bases of the junction left unmatched. The CDR3 nucleotides are TGTGCCAGCAGCACGCCTAGCGGGGGTTACACCGGGGAGCTGTTTTTT. Encoded protein: CASSTPSGGYTGELFF.

This clone appeared a single time. The chain carries TRBV5-4 and TRBJ2-1; 7 nucleotides line up with TRBD2. The ends lost 0 bases at V and 0 bases at J; junction bases unmatched: 6. Germline lookup yields CDR1 SGHNT and CDR2 YYREEE (reference sequence). There are 17 residues in the CDR3. The CDR3 region has the DNA TGTGCCAGCAGCTTGGGACTAGCCATCAGCTCCTACAATGAGCAGTTCTTC. The encoded protein is CASSLGLAISSYNEQFF.

J is TRBJ2-6 and V is TRBV6-5; 9 bases are a match to TRBD1. With 10 bases clipped from V and 3 bases from J, the junction kept 4 bases outside the gene matches. The CDR3 runs to 14 residues. The germline V gene has CDR1 MNHEY and CDR2 SVGAGI. CDR3 loop: CATGQGYGANVLTF. CDR3 nucleotide sequence: TGTGCCACGGGACAGGGCTATGGGGCCAACGTCCTGACTTTC.

The rearrangement uses TRBV2 and TRBJ2-7; no definite D call. From germline, CDR1 is SNHLY and CDR2 FYNNEI. V lost 7 bases and J 6 bases, leaving 13 bases between the germline ends. The CDR3 runs to 12 residues. CDR3 loop: CASNYHAFEQYF. CDR3 DNA: TGTGCCAGCAACTACCACGCTTTCGAGCAGTACTTC.

The gene calls are TRBV11-3 and TRBJ2-1, with TRBD2 identical over 11 bases. CDR1 is SGHNT, CDR2 YENEEA, per germline. The CDR3 has 17 residues. V shed 5 bases and J 10 bases; nucleotides not matched to a gene: 16. The CDR3 DNA follows: TGTGCCAGCAGCGAGACCGGGTTAGCGGGAGGGAATGGGGAGCAGTTCTTC. Its translation is CASSETGLAGGNGEQFF.

J is TRBJ2-3 and V is TRBV5-1, with D maybe TRBD2 (6 bases). The germline V and J ends were trimmed by 4 bases and 4 bases, with 13 bases remaining between them. Germline CDR1 SGHRS, CDR2 YFSETQ. The CDR3 length is 14 residues. Here the CDR3 reads CASSDSSGPDTQYF. The CDR3 bases are TGCGCCAGCAGCGATTCAAGCGGGCCAGATACGCAGTATTTT.

This CDR3 reads CASSPDSVEQFF. Written as DNA, the CDR3 is TGTGCCAGCAGCCCCGATAGCGTTGAGCAGTTCTTC. The chain links TRBV4-2 to TRBJ2-1; possible D gene TRBD2, 5 bases. V was trimmed by 4 bases and J by 9 bases, leaving 10 bases between them. CDR3 length: 12 amino acids. In germline, CDR1 is LGHNA, CDR2 YNFKEQ.

This clone was seen only once. The gene calls are TRBV6-5 and TRBJ2-3; 10 bases fit TRBD2. The CDR3 is made up of 14 amino acids. Germline-derived CDR1 and CDR2 are MNHEY and SVGAGI. J was trimmed by 6 bases and V by 6 bases; bases with no gene match: 6. The CDR3 nucleotides read TGTGCCAGCAGCCCCGGGACTAGCGCGGATACGCAGTATTTT. As protein: CASSPGTSADTQYF.

In DNA form, the CDR3 reads TGTGCCAGCAGCCTCCGGGGCGCCGGGACAGAGACCTACAATGAGCAGTTCTTC. Residues: CASSLRGAGTETYNEQFF. V usage is TRBV4-2 and J usage is TRBJ2-1; 7 bases agree with TRBD1. The CDR3 has 18 amino acids. With 4 bases clipped from V and 2 bases from J, the junction kept 14 bases outside the gene matches. In germline, CDR1 is LGHNA, CDR2 YNFKEQ.

This sequence joins TRBV2 and TRBJ1-2; D gene unclear. CDR3 length: 17 amino acids. V lost 1 base and J 5 bases, leaving 20 bases between the germline ends. Germline CDR1 and CDR2: SNHLY and FYNNEI. The CDR3 sequence: CASSEGQVYVDLYGYTF. The CDR3 nucleotides read TGTGCCAGCAGTGAAGGGCAGGTCTACGTTGACCTTTATGGCTACACCTTC.

The gene calls are TRBV11-2 and TRBJ2-3; 12 bases are shared with TRBD2. V shed 2 bases and J 4 bases; nucleotides not matched to a gene: 4. This CDR3 has 16 residues. Germline V gene lookup returns CDR1 SGHAT and CDR2 FQNNGV. The CDR3 region has the DNA TGTGCCAGCAGCTTACAGACTAGCGGGAGCTCAGATACGCAGTATTTT. This encodes CASSLQTSGSSDTQYF.